Each of the 13 T cell receptor beta chains below was sequenced from the same sample in a study of OX40 agonist ivuxolimab in advanced cancers. Sequenced by immunoSEQ multiplex PCR; TCRdb stores in-frame clones only, minus some. The sample holds over 45,000 clones, around four fifths seen once. This material consisted of CD4+ or CD8+ T cells sorted from blood, taken in a trial of the OX40 agonist ivuxolimab. The receptors were sampled from an adult with an advanced solid tumor such as melanoma, head and neck, liver or kidney cancer.

In nucleotides, the CDR3 is TGTGCCTGGAGGGAGCGGGCAAGATACACCGGGGAGCTGTTTTTT. Translating gives CAWRERARYTGELFF. The chain joins TRBV30 to TRBJ2-2; a weak D match, TRBD2 (6 bases). V lost 3 bases, J lost 3 bases, and 14 bases lay in between. Germline V lookup: CDR1 GTSNPN, CDR2 SVGIG (reference sequence). This CDR3 is 15 amino acids long. Full variable domain (missing parts from reference TRBV30 and TRBJ2-2): SQTIHQWPATLVQPVGSPLSLECTVEGTSNPNLYWYRQAAGRGLQLLFYSVGIGQISSEVPQNLSASRPQDRQFILSSKKLLLSDSGFYLCAWRERARYTGELFFGEGSRLTVL.

CDR3 protein: CASSLEGTGEGSGYTF. For the CDR3, the DNA is TGCGCCAGCAGCTTGGAGGGGACAGGGGAAGGTTCTGGCTACACCTTC. V gene TRBV5-1 combines with J gene TRBJ1-2, with 10 bases identical to TRBD1. Looked up from germline, CDR1 is SGHRS and CDR2 is YFSETQ. The CDR3 totals 16 residues. V trimming: 0 bases; J trimming: 7 bases; junction bases outside the gene matches: 9.

The V gene is TRBV20-1, the J gene TRBJ2-3; D gene uncertain. Trimming removed 5 bases from V and 3 bases from J, with 6 bases in between. The length of the CDR3 is 11 residues. The germline V gene encodes CDR1 DFQATT and CDR2 SNEGSKA (reference sequence). Written as DNA, the CDR3 is TGCAGTGCTGACAAGACAGATACGCAGTATTTT. Translated: CSADKTDTQYF.

This rearrangement joins TRBV30 to TRBJ2-3; D may be TRBD2 (5 bases). The germline CDR1 and CDR2 sequences are GTSNPN and SVGIG (reference sequence). V lost 3 bases, J lost 4 bases, and 20 bases lay in between. The CDR3 loop spans 16 amino acids. CDR3 residues: CAWSDLGGGGSDTQYF. DNA for the CDR3: TGTGCCTGGAGCGATCTCGGAGGTGGAGGTTCAGATACGCAGTATTTT.

The J gene is TRBJ1-2, the V gene TRBV5-1, with TRBD1 as a possible D gene (6 bases). Germline-derived CDR1 and CDR2 are SGHRS and YFSETQ. The CDR3 spans 15 residues. Trimming stripped 0 bases from V and 5 bases from J, with 14 bases between. The CDR3 region has the DNA TGCGCCAGCAGCTTGGGGTCAGGGGAAGTTTATGGCTACACCTTC. Its translation is CASSLGSGEVYGYTF.

The CDR3 DNA is TGTGCCAGTAGTATAGTGAGTAACACTGAAGCTTTCTTT. This sequence encodes CASSIVSNTEAFF. The rearrangement joins TRBV19 to TRBJ1-1, with no clear D. Germline V gene sequence: CDR1 LNHDA, CDR2 SQIVND (reference sequence). Trimming shortened V by 1 base and J by 2 bases, and 5 bases separated the two germline ends. The CDR3 covers 13 residues.

This clone was detected a few times. This sequence joins TRBV5-1 and TRBJ1-1; 7 positions agree with TRBD1. This CDR3 is built from 14 residues. Germline V gene lookup returns CDR1 SGHRS and CDR2 YFSETQ. Unmatched junction bases numbered 4, after V lost 4 bases and J lost 1 base. The CDR3 nucleotides are TGCGCCAGCAGCGGGGGACAGCCGAACACTGAAGCTTTCTTT. Its translation: CASSGGQPNTEAFF.

The sample holds one count of this clone. J is TRBJ2-2 and V is TRBV18; 7 bases are a match to TRBD1. CDR3 length: 15 residues. Germline values: CDR1 KGHSH, CDR2 LQKENI. The ends lost 1 base at V and 5 bases at J; junction bases unmatched: 4. This CDR3 is CASSPQGTATGELFF. CDR3 sequence (DNA): TGTGCCAGCTCACCACAGGGGACAGCTACCGGGGAGCTGTTTTTT. Full variable domain (rest looked up from reference TRBV18 and TRBJ2-2): NAGVMQNPRHLVRRRGQEARLRCSPMKGHSHVYWYRQLPEEGLKFMVYLQKENIIDESGMPKERFSAEFPKEGPSILRIQQVVRGDSAAYFCASSPQGTATGELFFGEGSRLTVL.

The chain joins TRBV19 to TRBJ2-7; 9 nucleotides line up with TRBD2. The CDR3 spans 14 residues. CDR1 and CDR2 from the germline V gene are LNHDA and SQIVND (reference sequence). Trimming at V came to 3 bases and at J to 1 base, leaving 1 base not matched to a gene. CDR3 DNA: TGTGCCAGTAGTATGGGACTAGCTTCCTACGAGCAGTACTTC. Its protein product is CASSMGLASYEQYF.

The CDR3 region is CASSLRQGALGNTIYF. CDR3 bases: TGTGCCAGCAGCCTAAGACAGGGGGCGCTTGGAAACACCATATATTTT. The chain links TRBV9 to TRBJ1-3; TRBD1 agrees at 10 bases. From germline, CDR1 is SGDLS and CDR2 YYNGEE. The length of the CDR3 is 16 residues. Trimming removed 4 bases from V and 3 bases from J; junction bases left unmatched: 7.

This chain connects TRBV9 to TRBJ1-1; no reliable D call. The ends were cut back, 0 bases at V and 1 base at J, with 7 bases in the middle. The CDR3 is 14 residues long. Per germline, CDR1 SGDLS and CDR2 YYNGEE. The CDR3: CASSVVVGNTEAFF. The CDR3 coding sequence is TGTGCCAGCAGCGTAGTGGTGGGGAACACTGAAGCTTTCTTT.

The chain has TRBV5-4 and TRBJ2-7; 9 nucleotides line up with TRBD2. Germline CDR1 reads SGHNT; CDR2 reads YYREEE (reference sequence). This CDR3 is built from 16 residues. V lost 4 bases to trimming and J lost 0 bases; unmatched junction nucleotides: 8. The CDR3 DNA follows: TGTGCCAGCAGCGGGGGTAGCGGGGGCCGCTCCTACGAGCAGTACTTC. Translating it yields CASSGGSGGRSYEQYF.

The rearrangement uses TRBV7-2 and TRBJ2-5; 9 nucleotides match TRBD1. This CDR3 is built from 15 residues. The trim removed 5 bases at V and 2 bases at J, leaving 6 bases unmatched. The germline V gene has CDR1 SGHTA and CDR2 FQGNSA. The CDR3 DNA is TGTGCCAGCAGCCCCGGGACAGGGCGGCAAGAGACCCAGTACTTC. This encodes CASSPGTGRQETQYF.